This entry describes one TCR beta chain. Germline V CDR1 and CDR2: MNHEY, SVGAGI. V gave up 0 bases and J gave up 1 base; unmatched junction bases: 3. The length of the CDR3 is 16 residues. The sample originates from a study of OX40 agonist ivuxolimab in advanced cancers. Clones were sequenced by immunoSEQ multiplex PCR, and TCRdb holds only the in-frame ones, with some missing. The data contain about 80,000 clones, roughly 87% of them seen just once; the ten biggest clones take up 0.32%. The rearrangement joins TRBV6-5 to TRBJ2-7, with 10 bases matching TRBD1. The receptor was derived from an adult with an advanced solid tumor such as melanoma, head and neck, liver or kidney cancer. The material sequenced was CD4+ or CD8+ T cells sorted from blood, taken in a trial of the OX40 agonist ivuxolimab. The DNA for the CDR3 is TGTGCCAGCAGTTACTCGGGGACAGGGGTTTCCTACGAGCAGTACTTC. Translating it yields CASSYSGTGVSYEQYF.